The next 19 T cell receptor beta chains were all read from a single sample in a study of Graves' ophthalmopathy and Graves' hyperthyroidism. Scientists amplified the TCR beta CDR3 regions from RNA transcripts. HTBI primers primed a first-round RT-PCR, and a second-round multiplex PCR followed. A single record per CDR3 protein comes from TCRdb applying MiXCR to the multiplex PCR reads. Altogether around 1,200,000 distinct CDR3 sequences are present, 35% to 45% being singletons, with the ten largest covering approximately 12%. Sequencing used peripheral blood or thyroid tissue (not recorded which). Receptors were obtained from an adult man with Graves' hyperthyroidism.

CDR3 residues: CASSLDGLKNTGELFF. The CDR3 DNA is TGTGCCAGCAGCTTGGATGGATTGAAGAACACCGGGGAGCTGTTTTTT. The gene calls are TRBV7-9 and TRBJ2-2, with D hard to call. The CDR3 runs to 16 residues. Germline assignment: CDR1 SEHNR and CDR2 FQNEAQ (reference sequence). Trimming cost V 3 bases and J 1 base, with 12 bases left between them.

The table lists this clonotype with many counts. The genes are TRBV12-3 or TRBV12-4 and TRBJ1-5; TRBD1 might be the D (5 bases). CDR3 size: 13 residues. V lost 3 bases to trimming and J lost 7 bases, with 10 bases between them. CDR3 sequence (DNA): TGTGCCAGCAGTTTTCGGCAGGGACAGCCCCAGCATTTT. Translated, it gives CASSFRQGQPQHF.

The V and J genes are TRBV6-6 and TRBJ2-7; D unresolved. Trimming shortened V by 5 bases and J by 0 bases, and 14 bases separated the two germline ends. The CDR3 extends over 15 amino acids. The germline gives CDR1 MNHNY, CDR2 SVGAGI (reference sequence). The CDR3 nucleotides are TGTGCCAGCAGTCCCGGAGCAGAAAGCTCCTACGAGCAGTACTTC. Translating it yields CASSPGAESSYEQYF.

This clonotype has just a few counts. It is likely a read error, because the conserved phenylalanine at the end of the CDR3 is missing. No DNA is shown, since the ends of the CDR3 on it are uncertain; the CDR3 is the one TCRdb lists. This chain uses TRBV7-9 with TRBJ2-6. Germline V gene data show CDR1 as SEHNR and CDR2 as FQNEAQ (reference sequence). The CDR3 has 9 residues if both end residues are counted. CDR3 amino acids: CASSPTDGS.

This clonotype has at least ten counts. The chain links TRBV3-1 to TRBJ2-7; 13 bases map to TRBD2. Germline V gene lookup returns CDR1 LGHDT and CDR2 YNNKEL (reference sequence). There are 17 residues in the CDR3. Trimming cost V 1 base and J 4 bases; bases outside gene matches: 7. CDR3 sequence reads: CASSQAGLAGDVYEQYF. The CDR3 region has the DNA TGTGCCAGCAGCCAAGCTGGACTAGCGGGGGATGTGTACGAGCAGTACTTC.

This clonotype has a count of ten or more. The chain is built from TRBV5-6 and TRBJ2-7, with D unresolved. V was shortened by 6 bases and J by 3 bases, with 16 bases between the two germline ends. CDR3 length: 14 amino acids. Germline CDR1 is SGHDT and CDR2 is YYEEEE. This CDR3 reads CASTTSGQYYEQYF. The CDR3 DNA reads TGTGCCAGCACCACCTCCGGGCAGTACTACGAGCAGTACTTC.

This chain uses TRBV24-1 with TRBJ1-2; D may be TRBD1 (6 bases). The germline V gene encodes CDR1 KGHDR and CDR2 SFDVKD. There are 14 residues in the CDR3. Trimming stripped 5 bases from V and 2 bases from J, with 11 bases between. CDR3 bases: TGTGCCACCAGTGCACCCGGGACAAACTATGGCTACACCTTC. It encodes CATSAPGTNYGYTF.

The genes are TRBV2 and TRBJ1-1; D possibly corresponds to TRBD1 (6 bases). V was pared by 11 bases and J by 0 bases, with 22 bases between. Germline assignment: CDR1 SNHLY and CDR2 FYNNEI. The CDR3 spans 16 residues. CDR3 residues: CAHTGGPGLVNTEAFF. In DNA form, the CDR3 reads TGTGCCCACACGGGGGGGCCTGGCTTAGTGAACACTGAAGCTTTCTTT.

This clonotype has ten or more counts. This sequence joins TRBV14 and TRBJ1-2; 11 positions match TRBD1. CDR3 size: 15 residues. Per germline, CDR1 SGHDN and CDR2 FVKESK. The trim removed 5 bases at V and 4 bases at J, leaving 6 bases unmatched. CDR3 nucleotides: TGTGCCAGCAGCGACCGGACAGGGGGCGCCTATGGCTACACCTTC. Amino acid sequence: CASSDRTGGAYGYTF.

This sequence joins TRBV30 and TRBJ1-1; perhaps TRBD1 as D (5 bases). CDR1 GTSNPN and CDR2 SVGIG come from the germline V gene (reference sequence). With 5 bases removed from V and 11 bases from J, the gap between germline ends came to 21 bases. This CDR3 is built from 13 residues. The CDR3 nucleotides are TGTGCCTGGGAAAGTTCAGGGTTCCGTTTTGCTTTCTTT. It codes for CAWESSGFRFAFF.

The chain carries TRBV2 and TRBJ2-7; possible D gene TRBD1, 5 bases. V lost 5 bases, J lost 3 bases, and 14 bases lay in between. This CDR3 has 14 amino acids. Per the germline V gene, CDR1 is SNHLY and CDR2 is FYNNEI. CDR3 DNA: TGTGCCAGCAGTTACTCAGGGTTCGACTACGAGCAGTACTTC. Its protein product is CASSYSGFDYEQYF.

As to this clonotype: This may be a read error: a much more frequent sequence differs by one nucleotide. This rearrangement joins TRBV11-1 to TRBJ2-7; the D gene is possibly TRBD2 (5 bases). CDR1 is SGHAT and CDR2 is FQDESV in the germline V gene (reference sequence). The CDR3 is made up of 14 amino acids. The CDR3 is CAGSLSPSHYEQYF. In DNA form, the CDR3 reads TGTGCCGGCAGCTTATCGCCTAGCCACTACGAGCAGTACTTC.

This clonotype has a handful of counts. The V call is TRBV7-2, the J call TRBJ1-2; 8 bases agree with TRBD1. V shed 8 bases and J 3 bases; nucleotides not matched to a gene: 14. This CDR3 is built from 16 residues. Per germline, CDR1 SGHTA and CDR2 FQGNSA. The CDR3 is CASSPRRDRPYYGYTF. As DNA, the CDR3 is TGTGCCAGCTCACCACGCCGGGACAGGCCTTACTATGGCTACACCTTC. The full variable domain, in which reference TRBV7-2 and TRBJ1-2 provide the parts outside the CDR3, is GAGVSQSPSNKVTEKGKDVELRCDPISGHTALYWYRQSLGQGLEFLIYFQGNSAPDKSGLPSDRFSAERTGGSVSTLTIQRTQQEDSAVYLCASSPRRDRPYYGYTFGSGTRLTVV.

This clonotype was seen repeatedly, ten times or more. V gene TRBV7-4 combines with J gene TRBJ2-5; the D gene is possibly TRBD2 (6 bases). This CDR3 comprises 15 residues. V was trimmed by 7 bases and J by 7 bases, leaving 22 bases between them. In germline, CDR1 is SGHVT, CDR2 SQSDAQ. Here the CDR3 reads CASTPSPSARATQYF. CDR3 nucleotides: TGTGCCAGCACCCCTTCGCCTAGCGCCAGGGCGACCCAGTACTTC.

This clonotype was found once. V usage is TRBV29-1 and J usage is TRBJ2-5, with a weak D call TRBD2 (6 bases). Trimming removed 8 bases from V and 0 bases from J, with 13 bases in between. Looked up from germline, CDR1 is SQVTM and CDR2 is ANQGSEA. This CDR3 region has 13 residues. CDR3 protein: CSSISGDQETQYF. The CDR3 DNA follows: TGCAGCAGTATTAGCGGCGACCAAGAGACCCAGTACTTC.

This clonotype has just a few counts. The J gene is TRBJ1-2, the V gene TRBV9; unclear D gene. Trimming cost V 7 bases and J 3 bases, with 16 bases left between them. Germline loops: CDR1 SGDLS, CDR2 YYNGEE. The CDR3 sequence is 14 residues long. This CDR3 reads CASLGRTLYYGYTF. The CDR3 DNA is TGTGCCAGCCTTGGAAGGACCCTTTACTATGGCTACACCTTC. Combining the CDR3 with reference TRBV9 and TRBJ1-2 gives the whole variable domain DSGVTQTPKHLITATGQRVTLRCSPRSGDLSVYWYQQSLDQGLQFLIQYYNGEERAKGNILERFSAQQFPDLHSELNLSSLELGDSALYFCASLGRTLYYGYTFGSGTRLTVV.

This clonotype was recorded at least ten times. The chain links TRBV11-2 to TRBJ2-7; 8 bases are shared with TRBD1. Germline V gene data show CDR1 as SGHAT and CDR2 as FQNNGV. The V gene end was trimmed by 8 bases and the J gene end by 2 bases; junction bases not matched to a gene: 8. The CDR3 length is 14 residues. CDR3 region: CASQGQGATYEQYF. The CDR3 nucleotides are TGTGCCAGCCAAGGGCAGGGGGCTACCTACGAGCAGTACTTC.

A note on this clonotype: One end of the junction fails to match germline, which may point to a read error. This chain links TRBV7-9 with TRBJ1-5, with 9 nucleotides matching TRBD1. This CDR3 spans 19 amino acids. The V gene's germline CDR1 is SEHNR and CDR2 FQNEAQ (reference sequence). Here the CDR3 DNA reads TGCGCCAGCAGCCAAGATGCCAGCCAGGGACAGGGTAGCAATCAGCCCCAGCATTTT. This sequence encodes CASSQDASQGQGSNQPQHF.

This clonotype was seen repeatedly, ten times or more. The genes are TRBV7-8 and TRBJ2-7, with TRBD1 matching 8 bases. V shed 2 bases, J shed 0 bases, and the junction held 3 bases outside the gene matches. The CDR3 runs to 15 residues. Germline V gene data show CDR1 as SGHVS and CDR2 as FQNEAQ. As DNA, the CDR3 is TGTGCCAGCAGCTTACTCGGGACAGGCTCCTACGAGCAGTACTTC. It translates to CASSLLGTGSYEQYF.